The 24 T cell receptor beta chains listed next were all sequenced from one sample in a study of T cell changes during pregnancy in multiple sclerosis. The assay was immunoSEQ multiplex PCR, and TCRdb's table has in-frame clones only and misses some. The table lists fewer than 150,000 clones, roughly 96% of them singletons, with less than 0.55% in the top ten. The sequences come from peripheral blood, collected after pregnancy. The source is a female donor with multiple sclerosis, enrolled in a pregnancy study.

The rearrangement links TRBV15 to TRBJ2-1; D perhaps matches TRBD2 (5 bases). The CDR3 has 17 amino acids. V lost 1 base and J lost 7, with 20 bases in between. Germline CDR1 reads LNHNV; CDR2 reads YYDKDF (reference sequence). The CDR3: CATSRVRGLGSTNEQFF. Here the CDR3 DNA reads TGTGCCACCAGCAGAGTTCGGGGTTTGGGCTCAACAAATGAGCAGTTCTTC.

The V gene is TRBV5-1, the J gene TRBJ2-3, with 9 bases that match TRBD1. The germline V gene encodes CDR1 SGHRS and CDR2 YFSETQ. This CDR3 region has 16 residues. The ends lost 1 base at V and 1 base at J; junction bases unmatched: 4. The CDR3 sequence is CASSLWDRVGTDTQYF. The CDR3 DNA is TGCGCCAGCAGCTTGTGGGACAGGGTCGGCACAGATACGCAGTATTTT.

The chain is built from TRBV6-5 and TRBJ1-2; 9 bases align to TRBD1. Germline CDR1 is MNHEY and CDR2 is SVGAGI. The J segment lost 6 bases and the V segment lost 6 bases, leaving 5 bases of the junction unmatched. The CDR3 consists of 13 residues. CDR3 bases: TGTGCCAGCAGGCAAACAGGGGGCCATGGCTACACCTTC. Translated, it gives CASRQTGGHGYTF.

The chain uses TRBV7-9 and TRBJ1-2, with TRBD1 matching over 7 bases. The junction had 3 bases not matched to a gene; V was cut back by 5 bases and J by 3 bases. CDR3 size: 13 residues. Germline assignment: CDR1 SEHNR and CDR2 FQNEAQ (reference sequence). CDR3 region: CASSKGQDYGYTF. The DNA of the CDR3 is TGTGCCAGCAGCAAAGGACAGGACTATGGCTACACCTTC.

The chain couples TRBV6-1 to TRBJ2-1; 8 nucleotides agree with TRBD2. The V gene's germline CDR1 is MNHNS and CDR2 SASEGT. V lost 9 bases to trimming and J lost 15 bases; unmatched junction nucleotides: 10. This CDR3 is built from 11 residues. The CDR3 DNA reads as TGTGCCAGTTCCCTAGCGGGCTCGTCGTTCTTC. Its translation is CASSLAGSSFF.

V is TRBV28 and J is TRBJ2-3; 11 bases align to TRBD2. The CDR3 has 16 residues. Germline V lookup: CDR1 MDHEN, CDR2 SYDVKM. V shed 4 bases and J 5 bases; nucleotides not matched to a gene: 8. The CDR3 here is CASSSPTSGSKDTQYF. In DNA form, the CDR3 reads TGTGCCAGCAGTTCCCCCACTAGCGGGAGTAAAGATACGCAGTATTTT. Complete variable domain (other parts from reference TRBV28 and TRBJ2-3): DVKVTQSSRYLVKRTGEKVFLECVQDMDHENMFWYRQDPGLGLRLIYFSYDVKMKEKGDIPEGYSVSREKKERFSLILESASTNQTSMYLCASSSPTSGSKDTQYFGPGTRLTVL.

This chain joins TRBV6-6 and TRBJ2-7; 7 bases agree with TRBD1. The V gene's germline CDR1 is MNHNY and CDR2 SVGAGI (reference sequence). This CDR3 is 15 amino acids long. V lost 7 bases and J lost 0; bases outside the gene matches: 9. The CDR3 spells CASTPTDRASYEQYF. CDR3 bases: TGTGCCAGCACTCCCACCGACAGGGCCTCCTACGAGCAGTACTTC.

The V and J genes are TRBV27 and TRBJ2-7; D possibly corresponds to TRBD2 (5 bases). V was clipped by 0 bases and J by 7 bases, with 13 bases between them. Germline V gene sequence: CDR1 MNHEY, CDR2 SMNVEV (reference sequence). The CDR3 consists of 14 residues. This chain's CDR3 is CASSLSAGASEQYF. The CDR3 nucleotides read TGTGCCAGCAGTTTATCGGCGGGCGCGTCTGAGCAGTACTTC.

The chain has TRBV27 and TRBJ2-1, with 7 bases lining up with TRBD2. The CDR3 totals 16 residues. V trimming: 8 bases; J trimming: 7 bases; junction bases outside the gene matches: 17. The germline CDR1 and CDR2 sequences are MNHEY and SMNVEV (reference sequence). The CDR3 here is CASGLVGGPFLNEQFF. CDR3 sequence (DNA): TGTGCCAGCGGACTGGTGGGAGGGCCATTTTTGAATGAGCAGTTCTTC.

In nucleotides, the CDR3 is TGTGCCAGCAGCTTAGCGGGCCCCTACAATGAGCAGTTCTTC. It is translated as CASSLAGPYNEQFF. The chain has TRBV7-2 and TRBJ2-1; no reliable D call. The germline CDR1 and CDR2 sequences are SGHTA and FQGNSA. Deletions cut 0 bases from V and 2 bases from J, with 5 bases between. This CDR3 is built from 14 residues.

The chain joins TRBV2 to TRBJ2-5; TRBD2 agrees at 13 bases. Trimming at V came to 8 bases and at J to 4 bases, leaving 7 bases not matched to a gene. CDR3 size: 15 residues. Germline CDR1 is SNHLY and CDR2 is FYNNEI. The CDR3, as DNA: TGTGCCAGCCAGGGACTAGCGGGAAAAAGAGAGACCCAGTACTTC. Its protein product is CASQGLAGKRETQYF.

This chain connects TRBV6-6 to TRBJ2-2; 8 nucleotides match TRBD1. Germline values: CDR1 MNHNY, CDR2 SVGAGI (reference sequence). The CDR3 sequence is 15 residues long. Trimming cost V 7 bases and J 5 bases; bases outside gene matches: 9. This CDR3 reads CASTEQGGGTGELFF. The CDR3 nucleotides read TGTGCCAGCACCGAACAGGGGGGTGGGACCGGGGAGCTGTTTTTT.

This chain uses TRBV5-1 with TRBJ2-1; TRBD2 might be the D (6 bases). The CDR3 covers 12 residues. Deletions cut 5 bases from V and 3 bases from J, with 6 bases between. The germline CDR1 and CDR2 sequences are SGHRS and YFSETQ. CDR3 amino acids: CASRGGYNEQFF. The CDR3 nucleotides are TGCGCCAGCAGGGGGGGCTACAATGAGCAGTTCTTC.

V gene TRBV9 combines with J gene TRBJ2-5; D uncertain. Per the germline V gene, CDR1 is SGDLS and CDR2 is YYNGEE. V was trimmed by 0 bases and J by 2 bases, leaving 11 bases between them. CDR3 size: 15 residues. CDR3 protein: CASSVVGSGQETQYF. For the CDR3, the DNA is TGTGCCAGCAGCGTAGTTGGGTCCGGGCAAGAGACCCAGTACTTC.

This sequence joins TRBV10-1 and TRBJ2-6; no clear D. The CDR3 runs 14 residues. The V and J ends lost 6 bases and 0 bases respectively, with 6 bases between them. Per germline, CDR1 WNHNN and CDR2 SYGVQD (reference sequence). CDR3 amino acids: CASRLGSGANVLTF. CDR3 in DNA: TGCGCCAGCAGGCTAGGCTCTGGGGCCAACGTCCTGACTTTC.

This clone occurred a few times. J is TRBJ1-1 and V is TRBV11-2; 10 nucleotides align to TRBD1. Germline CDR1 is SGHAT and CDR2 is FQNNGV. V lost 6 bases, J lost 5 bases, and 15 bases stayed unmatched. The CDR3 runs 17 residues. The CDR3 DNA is TGTGCCAGCAGACAAATCCGGGACAGGGGAAAGAGGACTGAAGCTTTCTTT. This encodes CASRQIRDRGKRTEAFF.

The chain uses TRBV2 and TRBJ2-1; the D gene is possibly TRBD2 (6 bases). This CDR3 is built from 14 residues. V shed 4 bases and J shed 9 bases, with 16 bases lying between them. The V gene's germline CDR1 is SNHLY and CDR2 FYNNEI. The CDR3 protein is CASSVLGREAEQFF. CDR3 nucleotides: TGTGCCAGCAGTGTGCTTGGCAGGGAGGCTGAGCAGTTCTTC.

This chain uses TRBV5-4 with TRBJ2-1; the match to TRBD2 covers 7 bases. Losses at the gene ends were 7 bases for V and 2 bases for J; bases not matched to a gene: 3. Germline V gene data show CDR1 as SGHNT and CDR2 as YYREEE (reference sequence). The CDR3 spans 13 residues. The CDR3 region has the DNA TGTGCCAGCGGGGGGGGTCCCTACAATGAGCAGTTCTTC. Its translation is CASGGGPYNEQFF.

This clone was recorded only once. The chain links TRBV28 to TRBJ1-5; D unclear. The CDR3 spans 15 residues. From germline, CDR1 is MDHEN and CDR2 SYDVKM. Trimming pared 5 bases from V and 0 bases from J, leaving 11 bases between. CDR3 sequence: CASSPGMYSNQPQHF. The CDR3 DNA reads TGTGCCAGCAGTCCGGGGATGTATAGCAATCAGCCCCAGCATTTT.

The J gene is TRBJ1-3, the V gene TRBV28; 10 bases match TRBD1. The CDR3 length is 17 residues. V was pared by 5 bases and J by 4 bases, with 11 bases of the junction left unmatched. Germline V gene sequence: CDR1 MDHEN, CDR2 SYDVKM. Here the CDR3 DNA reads TGTGCCAGCAGTGTCAGACAGGGGGCTATTTCGGGAAACACCATATATTTT. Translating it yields CASSVRQGAISGNTIYF.

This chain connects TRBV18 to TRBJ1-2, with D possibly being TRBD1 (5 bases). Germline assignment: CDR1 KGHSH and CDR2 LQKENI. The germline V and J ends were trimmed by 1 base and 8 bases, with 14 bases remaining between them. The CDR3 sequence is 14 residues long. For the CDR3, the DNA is TGTGCCAGCTCACCACAGGGGATGGTAACGGGCTACACCTTC. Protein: CASSPQGMVTGYTF.

CDR3 sequence: CASSYSGSRFSYEQYF. The CDR3 coding sequence is TGTGCCAGCAGCTATAGCGGGAGTCGGTTCTCCTACGAGCAGTACTTC. V usage is TRBV6-6 and J usage is TRBJ2-7, with 9 bases lining up with TRBD2. Germline assignment: CDR1 MNHNY and CDR2 SVGAGI (reference sequence). The CDR3 loop spans 16 amino acids. The ends lost 6 bases at V and 0 bases at J; junction bases unmatched: 9.

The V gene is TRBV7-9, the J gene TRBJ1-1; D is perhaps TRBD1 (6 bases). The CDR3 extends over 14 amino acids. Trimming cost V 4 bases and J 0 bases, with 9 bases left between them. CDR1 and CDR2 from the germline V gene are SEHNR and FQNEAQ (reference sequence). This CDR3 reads CASSSRGVNTEAFF. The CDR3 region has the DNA TGTGCCAGCAGCTCCAGGGGTGTGAACACTGAAGCTTTCTTT.

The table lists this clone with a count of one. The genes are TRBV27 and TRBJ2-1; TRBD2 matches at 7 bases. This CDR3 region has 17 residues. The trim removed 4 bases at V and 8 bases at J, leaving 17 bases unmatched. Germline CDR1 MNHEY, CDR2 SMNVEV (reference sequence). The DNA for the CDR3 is TGTGCCAGCAGTTACCCGGGGGGTAGCGGACTCCAGGATGAGCAGTTCTTC. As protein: CASSYPGGSGLQDEQFF.